The clone carrying this TCR beta chain is a singleton in its sample. The data are from a study of CD8 T cells in Susac syndrome. V lost 0 bases and J lost 4; bases outside the gene matches: 4. This CDR3 has 15 residues. In germline, CDR1 is SGHRS, CDR2 YFSETQ. RNA totalling roughly 0.5 to 1 ug underwent reverse transcription with random hexamers. One entry per CDR3 protein results from TCRdb running MiXCR on the immunoSEQ multiplex PCR reads. Of a few hundred thousand distinct CDR3 sequences detected, more than 85% appear once; the ten largest clones hold roughly 0.13%. The sequencing sample was made of CD8+ T cells from PBMCs. The chain has TRBV5-1 and TRBJ1-5; 7 bases agree with TRBD1. The receptor's source is a human donor with multiple sclerosis. The CDR3, as DNA: TGCGCCAGCAGCTTGGCGGCAGGGGGGAATCAGCCCCAGCATTTT. This codes for CASSLAAGGNQPQHF. The variable domain in full, with the rest retrieved from reference TRBV5-1 and TRBJ1-5, is KAGVTQTPRYLIKTRGQQVTLSCSPISGHRSVSWYQQTPGQGLQFLFEYFSETQRNKGNFPGRFSGRQFSNSRSEMNVSTLELGDSALYLCASSLAAGGNQPQHFGDGTRLSIL.